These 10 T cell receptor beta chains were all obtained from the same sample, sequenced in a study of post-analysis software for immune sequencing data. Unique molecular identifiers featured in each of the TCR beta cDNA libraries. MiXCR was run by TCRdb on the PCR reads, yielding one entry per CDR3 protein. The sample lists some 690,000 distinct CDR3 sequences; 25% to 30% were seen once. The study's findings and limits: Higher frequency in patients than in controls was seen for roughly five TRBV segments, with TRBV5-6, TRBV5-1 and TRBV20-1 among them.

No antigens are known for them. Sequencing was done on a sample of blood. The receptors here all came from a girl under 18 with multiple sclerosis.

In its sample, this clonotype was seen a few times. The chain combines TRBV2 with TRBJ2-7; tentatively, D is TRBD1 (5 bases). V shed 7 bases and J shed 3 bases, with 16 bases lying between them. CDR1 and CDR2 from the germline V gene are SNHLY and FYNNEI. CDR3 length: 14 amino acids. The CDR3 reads CASTDSGEVYEQYF. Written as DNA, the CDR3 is TGTGCCAGCACCGACAGTGGGGAAGTCTACGAGCAGTACTTC.

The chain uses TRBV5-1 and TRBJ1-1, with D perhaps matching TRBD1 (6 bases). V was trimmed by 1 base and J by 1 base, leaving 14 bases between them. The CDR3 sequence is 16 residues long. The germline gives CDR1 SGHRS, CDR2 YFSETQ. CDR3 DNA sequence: TGCGCCAGCAGCTTGTCAGTCGGGACACGGAACACTGAAGCTTTCTTT. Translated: CASSLSVGTRNTEAFF.

Here the CDR3 DNA reads TGTGCCAGCTCACCACCGGGGGAGGGCTACACCTTC. The encoded protein is CASSPPGEGYTF. V gene TRBV18 combines with J gene TRBJ1-2; the D gene is possibly TRBD1 (5 bases). CDR1 KGHSH and CDR2 LQKENI come from the germline V gene. The CDR3 extends over 12 amino acids. The germline V and J ends were trimmed by 0 bases and 8 bases, with 7 bases remaining between them.

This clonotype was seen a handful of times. In DNA form, the CDR3 reads TGTGCCAGCAGTGGTGGGAGTCCGCCCTTACCCTACAATGAGCAGTTCTTC. It encodes CASSGGSPPLPYNEQFF. V and J are TRBV6-1 and TRBJ2-1, with a tentative D call TRBD2 (5 bases). CDR3 length equals 17 residues. V was trimmed by 4 bases and J by 2 bases, leaving 18 bases between them. Germline V CDR1 and CDR2: MNHNS, SASEGT.

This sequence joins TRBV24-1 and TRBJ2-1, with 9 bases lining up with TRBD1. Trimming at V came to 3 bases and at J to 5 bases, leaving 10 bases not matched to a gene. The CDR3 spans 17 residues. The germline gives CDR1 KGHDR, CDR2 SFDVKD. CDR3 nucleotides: TGTGCCACCAGTGATCAAACCGGGACAGGGAAAAACAATGAGCAGTTCTTC. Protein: CATSDQTGTGKNNEQFF.

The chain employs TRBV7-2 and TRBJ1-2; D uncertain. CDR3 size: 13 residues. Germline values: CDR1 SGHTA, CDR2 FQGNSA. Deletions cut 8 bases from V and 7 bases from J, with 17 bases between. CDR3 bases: TGTGCCAGCGGCCCCCAGAAGATAACTGGCTACACCTTC. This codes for CASGPQKITGYTF.

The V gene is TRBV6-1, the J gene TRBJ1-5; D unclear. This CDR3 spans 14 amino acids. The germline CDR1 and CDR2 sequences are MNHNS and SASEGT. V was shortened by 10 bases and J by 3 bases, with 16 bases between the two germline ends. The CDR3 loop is CATRGTGSNQPQHF. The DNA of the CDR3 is TGTGCCACCCGGGGTACGGGGTCCAATCAGCCCCAGCATTTT.

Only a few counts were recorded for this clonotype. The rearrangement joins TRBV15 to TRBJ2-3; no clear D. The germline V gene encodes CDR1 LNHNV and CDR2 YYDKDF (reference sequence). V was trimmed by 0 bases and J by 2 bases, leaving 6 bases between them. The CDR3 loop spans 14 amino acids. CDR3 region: CATSRDIYTDTQYF. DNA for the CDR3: TGTGCCACCAGCAGAGATATCTACACAGATACGCAGTATTTT.

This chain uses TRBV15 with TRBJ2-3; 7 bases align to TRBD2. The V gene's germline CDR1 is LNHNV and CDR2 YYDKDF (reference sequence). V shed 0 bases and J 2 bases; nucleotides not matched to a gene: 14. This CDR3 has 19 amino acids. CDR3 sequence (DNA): TGTGCCACCAGCAGAGATCCCTTCTTGGCTAGCGGACACACAGATACGCAGTATTTT. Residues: CATSRDPFLASGHTDTQYF.

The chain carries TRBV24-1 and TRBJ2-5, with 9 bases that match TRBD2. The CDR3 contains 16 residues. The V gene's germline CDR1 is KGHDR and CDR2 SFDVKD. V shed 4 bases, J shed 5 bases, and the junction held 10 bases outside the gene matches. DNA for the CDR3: TGTGCCACCAGTGACTTACAAGCGGGAGGCCGGGAGACCCAGTACTTC. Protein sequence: CATSDLQAGGRETQYF.